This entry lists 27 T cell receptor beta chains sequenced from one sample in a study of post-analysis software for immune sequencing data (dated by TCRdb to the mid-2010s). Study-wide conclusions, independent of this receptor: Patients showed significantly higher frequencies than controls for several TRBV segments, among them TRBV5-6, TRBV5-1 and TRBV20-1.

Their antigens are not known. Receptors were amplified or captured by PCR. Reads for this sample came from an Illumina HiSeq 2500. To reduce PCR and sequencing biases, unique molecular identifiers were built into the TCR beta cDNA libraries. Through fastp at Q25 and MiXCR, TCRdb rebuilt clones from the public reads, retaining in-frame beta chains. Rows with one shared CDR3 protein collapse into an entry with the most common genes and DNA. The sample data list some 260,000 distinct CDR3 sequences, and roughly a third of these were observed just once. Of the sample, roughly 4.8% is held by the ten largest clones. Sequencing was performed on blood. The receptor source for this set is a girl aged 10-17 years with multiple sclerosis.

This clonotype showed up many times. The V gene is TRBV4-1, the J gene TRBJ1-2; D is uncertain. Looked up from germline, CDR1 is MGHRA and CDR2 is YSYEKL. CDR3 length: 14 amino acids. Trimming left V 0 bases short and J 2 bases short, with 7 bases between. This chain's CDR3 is CASSQEKTNYGYTF. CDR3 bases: TGCGCCAGCAGCCAAGAAAAAACCAACTATGGCTACACCTTC.

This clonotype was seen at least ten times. The CDR3 bases are TGTGCCAGCAGCGCCCCCCCCGAGGGGCAGTTCTTC. This codes for CASSAPPEGQFF. The chain uses TRBV5-4 and TRBJ2-1, with D perhaps matching TRBD2 (5 bases). This CDR3 spans 12 amino acids. V shed 4 bases and J shed 12 bases, with 14 bases lying between them. Germline CDR1 reads SGHNT; CDR2 reads YYREEE (reference sequence).

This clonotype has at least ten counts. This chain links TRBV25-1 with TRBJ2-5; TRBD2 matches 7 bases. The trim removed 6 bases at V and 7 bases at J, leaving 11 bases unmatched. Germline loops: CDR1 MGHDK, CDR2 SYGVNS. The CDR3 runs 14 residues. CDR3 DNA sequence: TGTGCCAGCAGCCCGGGAAGCGGGGTTGGGACCCAGTACTTC. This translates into CASSPGSGVGTQYF.

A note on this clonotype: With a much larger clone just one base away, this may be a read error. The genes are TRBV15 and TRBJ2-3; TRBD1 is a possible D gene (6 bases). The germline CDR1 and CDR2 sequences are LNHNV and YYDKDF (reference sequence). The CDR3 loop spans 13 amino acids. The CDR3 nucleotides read TGTGCCCCCAGGGCAGGGGTTGAAGATACGCAGTATTTT. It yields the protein CAPRAGVEDTQYF.

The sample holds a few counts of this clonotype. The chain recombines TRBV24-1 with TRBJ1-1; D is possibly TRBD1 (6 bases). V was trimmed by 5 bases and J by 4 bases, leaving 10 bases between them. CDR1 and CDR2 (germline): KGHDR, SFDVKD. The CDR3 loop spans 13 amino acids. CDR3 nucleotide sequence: TGTGCCACCAGTGGTTTAGGGGGCACTGAAGCTTTCTTT. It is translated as CATSGLGGTEAFF.

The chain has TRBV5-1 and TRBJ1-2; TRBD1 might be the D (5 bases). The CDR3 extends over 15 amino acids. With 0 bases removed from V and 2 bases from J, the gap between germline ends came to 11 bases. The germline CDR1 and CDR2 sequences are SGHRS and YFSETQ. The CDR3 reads CASSLDTWGNYGYTF. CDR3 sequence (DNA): TGCGCCAGCAGCTTGGATACGTGGGGGAACTATGGCTACACCTTC.

CDR3 nucleotides: TGCAGTGCTAGAGGGGCGGCTGGCGGGAGGGCCAGTGAGCAGTTCTTC. Protein sequence: CSARGAAGGRASEQFF. The chain is built from TRBV20-1 and TRBJ2-1, with 9 bases that match TRBD2. Germline V gene lookup returns CDR1 DFQATT and CDR2 SNEGSKA (reference sequence). This CDR3 spans 16 amino acids. J was trimmed by 9 bases and V by 1 base; bases with no gene match: 13.

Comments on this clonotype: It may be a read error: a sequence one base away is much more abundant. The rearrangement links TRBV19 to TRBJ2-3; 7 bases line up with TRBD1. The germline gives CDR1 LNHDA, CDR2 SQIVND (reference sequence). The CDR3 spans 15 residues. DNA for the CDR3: TGTGTCAGTAGTGTGCGGACAGGAAGCACAGATACGCAGTATTTT. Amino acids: CVSSVRTGSTDTQYF.

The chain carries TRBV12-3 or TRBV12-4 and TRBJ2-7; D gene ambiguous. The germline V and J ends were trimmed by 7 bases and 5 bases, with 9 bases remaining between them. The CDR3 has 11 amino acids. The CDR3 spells CASTTYNEQYF. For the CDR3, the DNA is TGTGCCAGCACTACCTATAACGAGCAGTACTTC.

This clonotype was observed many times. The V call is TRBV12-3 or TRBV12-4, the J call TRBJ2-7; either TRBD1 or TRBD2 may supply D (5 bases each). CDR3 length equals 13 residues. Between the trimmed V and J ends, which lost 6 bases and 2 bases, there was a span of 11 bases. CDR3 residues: CASSGDGAYEQYF. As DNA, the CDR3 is TGTGCCAGCAGCGGGGACGGCGCCTACGAGCAGTACTTC.

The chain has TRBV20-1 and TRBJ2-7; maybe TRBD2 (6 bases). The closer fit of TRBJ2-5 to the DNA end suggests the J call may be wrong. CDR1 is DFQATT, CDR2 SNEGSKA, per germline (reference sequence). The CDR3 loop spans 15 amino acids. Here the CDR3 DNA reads TGCAGTGCTAGAGATCCCATGACTAGTCAAGAGACCCAGTACTTC. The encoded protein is CSARDPMTSQETQYF.

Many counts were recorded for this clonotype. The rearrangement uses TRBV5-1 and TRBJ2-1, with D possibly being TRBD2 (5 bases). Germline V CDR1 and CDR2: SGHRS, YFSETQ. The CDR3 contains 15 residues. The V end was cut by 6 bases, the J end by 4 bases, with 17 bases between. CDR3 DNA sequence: TGCGCCAGCATGGAGCCCAGCGGAAATTACAATGAGCAGTTCTTC. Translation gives CASMEPSGNYNEQFF.

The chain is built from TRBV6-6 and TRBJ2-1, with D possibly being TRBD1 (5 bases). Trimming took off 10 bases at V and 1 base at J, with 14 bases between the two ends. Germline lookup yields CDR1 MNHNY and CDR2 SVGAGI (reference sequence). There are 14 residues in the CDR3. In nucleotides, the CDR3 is TGTGCCACCACCCAGGGTGGATCCTACAATGAGCAGTTCTTC. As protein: CATTQGGSYNEQFF.

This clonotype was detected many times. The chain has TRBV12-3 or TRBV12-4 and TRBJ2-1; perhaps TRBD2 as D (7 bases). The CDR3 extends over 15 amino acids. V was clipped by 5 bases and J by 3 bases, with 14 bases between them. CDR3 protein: CASSSSGGGYNEQFF. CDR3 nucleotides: TGTGCCAGCAGTAGCTCGGGGGGCGGCTACAATGAGCAGTTCTTC.

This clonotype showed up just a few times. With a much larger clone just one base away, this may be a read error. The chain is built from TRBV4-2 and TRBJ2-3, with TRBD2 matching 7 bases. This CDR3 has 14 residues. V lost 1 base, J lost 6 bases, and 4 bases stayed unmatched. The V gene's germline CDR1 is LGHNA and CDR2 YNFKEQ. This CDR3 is CASSQGEGGDTQYF. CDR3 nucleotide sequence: TGTGCCAGCAGCCAAGGCGAGGGAGGGGATACGCAGTATTTT.

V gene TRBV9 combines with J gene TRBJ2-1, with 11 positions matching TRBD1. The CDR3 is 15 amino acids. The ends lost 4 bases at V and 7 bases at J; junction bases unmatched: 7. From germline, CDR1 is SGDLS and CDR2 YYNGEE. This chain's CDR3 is CASSPRDRGANEQFF. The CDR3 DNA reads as TGTGCCAGCAGCCCGCGGGACAGGGGGGCGAATGAGCAGTTCTTC.

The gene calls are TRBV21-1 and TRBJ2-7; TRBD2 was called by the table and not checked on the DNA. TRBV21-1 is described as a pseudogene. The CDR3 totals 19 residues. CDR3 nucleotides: TGTGCCAGCAGCGCCCCGGGGCGGGAGGGGCCTCGGACCTGGTACGAGCAGTACTTC. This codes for CASSAPGREGPRTWYEQYF.

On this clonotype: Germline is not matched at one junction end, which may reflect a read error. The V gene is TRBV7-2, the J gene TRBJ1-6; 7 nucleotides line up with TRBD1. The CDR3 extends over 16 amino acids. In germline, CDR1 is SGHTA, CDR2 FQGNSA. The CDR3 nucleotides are TGTGCCAGCAGCTTGCTCGCGACAGGGAATAATTCACCCCCCCACTTT. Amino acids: CASSLLATGNNSPPHF.

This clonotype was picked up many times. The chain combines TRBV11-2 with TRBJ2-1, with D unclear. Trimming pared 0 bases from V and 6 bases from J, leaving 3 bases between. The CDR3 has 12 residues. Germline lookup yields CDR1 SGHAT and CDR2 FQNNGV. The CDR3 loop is CASSLEFNEQFF. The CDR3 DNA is TGTGCCAGCAGCTTAGAGTTCAATGAGCAGTTCTTC.

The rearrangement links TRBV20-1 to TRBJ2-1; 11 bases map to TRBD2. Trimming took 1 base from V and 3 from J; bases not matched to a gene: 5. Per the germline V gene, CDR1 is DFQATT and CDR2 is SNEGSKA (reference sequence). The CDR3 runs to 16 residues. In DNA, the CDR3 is TGCAGTGCTAGAGCCCTAGCGGGGGGCCTCTACAATGAGCAGTTCTTC. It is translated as CSARALAGGLYNEQFF.

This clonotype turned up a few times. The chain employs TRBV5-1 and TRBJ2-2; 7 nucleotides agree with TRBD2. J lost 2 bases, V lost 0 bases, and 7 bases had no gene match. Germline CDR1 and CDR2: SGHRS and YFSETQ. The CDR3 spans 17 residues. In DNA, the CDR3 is TGCGCCAGCAGCTTGGGAGCGGGAAGGTTAAACACCGGGGAGCTGTTTTTT. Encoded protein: CASSLGAGRLNTGELFF.

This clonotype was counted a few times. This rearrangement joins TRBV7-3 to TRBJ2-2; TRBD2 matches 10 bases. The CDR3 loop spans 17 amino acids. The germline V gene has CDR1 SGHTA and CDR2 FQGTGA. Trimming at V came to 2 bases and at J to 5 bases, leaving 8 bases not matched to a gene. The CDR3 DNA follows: TGTGCCAGCAGCTTATCAGCGGGAGGGCCAGAAACCGGGGAGCTGTTTTTT. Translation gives CASSLSAGGPETGELFF.

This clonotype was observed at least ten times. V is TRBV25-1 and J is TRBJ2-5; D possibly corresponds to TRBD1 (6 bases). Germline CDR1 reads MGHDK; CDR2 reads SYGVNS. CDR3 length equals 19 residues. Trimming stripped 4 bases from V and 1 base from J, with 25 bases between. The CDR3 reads CASSGDTEAVAGAQETQYF. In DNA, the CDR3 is TGTGCCAGCAGTGGGGATACCGAAGCTGTTGCAGGGGCCCAAGAGACCCAGTACTTC.

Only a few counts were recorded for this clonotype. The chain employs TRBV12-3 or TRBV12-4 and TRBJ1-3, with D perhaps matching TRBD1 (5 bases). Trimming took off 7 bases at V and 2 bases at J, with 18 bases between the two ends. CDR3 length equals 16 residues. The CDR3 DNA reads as TGTGCCAGCACGCTCCCCCGGGGGGAACCTGGAAACACCATATATTTT. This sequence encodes CASTLPRGEPGNTIYF.

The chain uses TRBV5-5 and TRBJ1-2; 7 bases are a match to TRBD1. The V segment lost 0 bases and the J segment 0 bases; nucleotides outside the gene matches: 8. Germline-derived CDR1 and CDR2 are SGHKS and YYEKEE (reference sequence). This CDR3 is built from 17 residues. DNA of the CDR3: TGTGCCAGCAGCTTGGCGTCAGACAGGGTATCTAACTATGGCTACACCTTC. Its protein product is CASSLASDRVSNYGYTF.

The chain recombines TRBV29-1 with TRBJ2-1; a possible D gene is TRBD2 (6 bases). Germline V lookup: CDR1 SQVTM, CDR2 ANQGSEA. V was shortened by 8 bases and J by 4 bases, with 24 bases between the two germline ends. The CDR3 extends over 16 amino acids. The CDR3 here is CSLDGRGGPFYNEQFF. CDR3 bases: TGCAGCCTCGACGGTAGGGGAGGCCCTTTTTACAATGAGCAGTTCTTC.

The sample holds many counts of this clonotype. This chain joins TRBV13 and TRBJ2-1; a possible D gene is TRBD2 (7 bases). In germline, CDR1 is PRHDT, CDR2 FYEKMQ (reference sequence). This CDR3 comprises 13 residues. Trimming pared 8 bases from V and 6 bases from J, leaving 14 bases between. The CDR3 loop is CASGAGASNEQFF. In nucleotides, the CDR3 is TGTGCCAGCGGGGCGGGGGCGAGCAATGAGCAGTTCTTC.